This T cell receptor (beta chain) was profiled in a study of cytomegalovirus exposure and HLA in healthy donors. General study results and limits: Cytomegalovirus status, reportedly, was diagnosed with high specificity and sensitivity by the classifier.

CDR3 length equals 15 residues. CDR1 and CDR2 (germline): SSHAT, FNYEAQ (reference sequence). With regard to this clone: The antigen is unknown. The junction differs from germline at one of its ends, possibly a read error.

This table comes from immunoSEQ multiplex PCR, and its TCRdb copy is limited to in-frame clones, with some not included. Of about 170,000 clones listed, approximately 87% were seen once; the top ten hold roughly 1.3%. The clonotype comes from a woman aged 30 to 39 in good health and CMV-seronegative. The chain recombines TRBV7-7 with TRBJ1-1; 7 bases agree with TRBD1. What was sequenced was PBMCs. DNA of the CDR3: TGTGCTAGCAGCGTACGCCGGGACAGGAACACTGAAGCTTTCTTT. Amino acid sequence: CASSVRRDRNTEAFF.